This entry lists 2 T cell receptor beta chains sequenced from one sample in a study of control samples from healthy donors and cancer patients. Only in-frame clones appear in the TCRdb table, and some are missing; sequencing was by immunoSEQ multiplex PCR. The sample holds about 110,000 clones, 70% to 85% seen once. Material: blood. The source of these receptors is a man between 18 and 29 years old in good health.

The chain recombines TRBV3-1 (or the pseudogene TRBV3-2) with TRBJ1-5, with 11 bases matching TRBD1. The trim removed 1 base at V and 1 base at J, leaving 12 bases unmatched. The CDR3 runs 20 residues. Germline V gene data show CDR1 as LGHDT and CDR2 as YNNKEL (reference sequence). The CDR3 DNA reads TGTGCCAGCAGCCAAGGGGATCCGAGGACAGGGGGCTTCAGCAATCAGCCCCAGCATTTT. Translating it yields CASSQGDPRTGGFSNQPQHF.

The genes are TRBV7-2 and TRBJ2-1, with D tentatively TRBD1 (8 bases). CDR1 and CDR2 from the germline V gene are SGHTA and FQGNSA. V lost 0 bases and J lost 8, with 23 bases in between. This CDR3 has 18 residues. The CDR3 DNA follows: TGTGCCAGCAGCTTAGCGCAGGGAGGGACAGGTCGGGTCCATGAGCAGTTCTTC. As protein: CASSLAQGGTGRVHEQFF.